This T cell receptor (beta chain) originates from a study of esophageal squamous cell carcinoma under preoperative chemotherapy (dated by TCRdb to the late 2010s). Study-level background: The study profiled TCR repertoires of both peripheral blood T cells and tumor-infiltrating lymphocytes. Repertoires from samples taken before paclitaxel-nedaplatin therapy were compared with repertoires from samples taken after paclitaxel-nedaplatin therapy. The cohort comprised roughly 5 patients with primary esophageal squamous cell carcinoma. In patients with esophageal squamous cell carcinoma, the study looked at what paclitaxel-nedaplatin chemotherapy did to T-cell receptor repertoires.

Receptor amplification or capture employed PCR. The instrument given in TCRdb is HiSeq X Ten. High-throughput sequencing was used to characterize TCR repertoires. Clones were called with MiXCR by TCRdb after fastp trimmed the public reads at Q25, and only in-frame beta chains were retained. Rows with one shared CDR3 protein collapse into an entry with the most common genes and DNA. This sample lists thousands of distinct CDR3 sequences; approximately 31% were detected once. The top ten constitute roughly 13% of the sample. The CDR1 and CDR2 encoded by the germline V gene are SGHTA and FQGNSA. Spanning cysteine to phenylalanine, the CDR3 consists of 15 amino acids. Left in the record is the CDR3 DNA by itself, 45 bases read in frame from the first base. Cut back by 5 bases and 1 base, the V and J ends lie 13 bases apart. The full study reports these points: The analysis included only five patients with esophageal squamous cell carcinoma, making the cohort small. Clonotype frequencies shifted immediately and substantially under paclitaxel-nedaplatin therapy, and abundant clones were more likely to contract than to amplify. After chemotherapy, peripheral T cells showed a significant rise in TCR diversity, whereas tumor-infiltrating lymphocytes did not. Post-treatment tumor-infiltrating lymphocytes appeared partly derived from peripheral T cells migrating into the tumor, not solely from local clonal changes.

This clonotype was picked up many times. Its antigen is not yet known. Per-base qualities were not stored, and no clone one base away is much larger. Sample time point, as interpreted from the label and publication: before preoperative PTX-NDP chemotherapy. Before surgery, patients were given paclitaxel-nedaplatin as preoperative chemotherapy. The chain is made from TRBV7-2 and TRBJ2-3, with TRBD2 perhaps the D gene, on 5 matching bases. The biological material was taken from a patient given preoperative chemotherapy. This clonotype was obtained from a human donor with esophageal squamous cell carcinoma. The donor label of this sample is uncertain. The bases are TGTGCCAGCAGCCCGGTACGGGAACGCACAGATACGCAGTATTTT. Translated, this is CASSPVRERTDTQYF.